This TCR beta chain is drawn from a study of shared clonotypes between healthy human individuals. Replicate PCRs run on sorted subsets employed approximately 200 ng DNA, approximately 30,000 T cell genomes. TCRdb's table, derived via immunoSEQ multiplex PCR, lists solely in-frame clones and lacks some. The repertoire holds some 2.4 million clones, with 90% to 95% as singletons. Findings and caveats of the study: Genetic and exposure-history diversity was limited by the small donor number. Naive CD4 clonotypes overlapped across a few donors at around 4.8%.

The authors divided CD4+ cells into CD45RA+ naive and CD45RA-negative memory subsets. About this clone itself: Its antigen is currently unknown.

This clonotype was sampled from a man aged 18 to 35 in good health. Some clones in this sample may be carry-over from other donors' samples. The material sequenced was naive CD4+ T cells from PBMCs. Noted subset: CD45RA+ positively selected.

CDR3 in DNA: TGTGCCAGCAGCCAAAGGGGTGGAGGAGAGACCCAGTACTTC. It is translated as CASSQRGGGETQYF. J is TRBJ2-5 and V is TRBV7-3; D is perhaps TRBD1 or TRBD2 (5 bases each). The V end was cut by 5 bases, the J end by 4 bases, with 14 bases between. CDR1 is SGHTA and CDR2 is FQGTGA in the germline V gene. The CDR3 runs to 14 residues.